The rows below give T cell receptor beta chains drawn from one sample of a study of cytomegalovirus exposure and HLA in healthy donors. Assay: immunoSEQ multiplex PCR; the TCRdb copy retains only in-frame clones and omits some. The data show about 200,000 clones, 82% seen once. The sequenced sample consisted of PBMCs. The source of these receptors is a middle-aged woman in good health and CMV-seronegative. Each CDR3 is given with its conserved first and last residue. A D gene is named only where the DNA matches it firmly. Size values are once, few and many counts, or a class for expanded clones, and some rows have none.

v_call	clone_size	d_call	j_call	cdr3_length	cdr3_aa	cdr3_nt
TRBV7-9	-	-	TRBJ2-7	14	CASSLYTSSYEQYF	TGTGCCAGCAGCTTATATACGAGCTCCTACGAGCAGTACTTC
TRBV27	once	-	TRBJ1-5	14	CASSSLGRDQPQHF	TGTGCCAGCAGTTCCTTGGGGAGAGATCAGCCCCAGCATTTT
TRBV5-4	-	-	TRBJ2-1	16	CASSLGIRGSVNEQFF	TGTGCCAGCAGCTTGGGGATTCGGGGGAGCGTAAATGAGCAGTTCTTC
TRBV19	-	-	TRBJ1-5	17	CASSISRFDRGNQPQHF	TGTGCCAGTAGTATTTCTAGGTTTGACCGGGGCAATCAGCCCCAGCATTTT
TRBV4-1	-	-	TRBJ1-1	13	CASSQDRNTEAFF	TGCGCCAGCAGCCAAGACAGGAACACTGAAGCTTTCTTT
TRBV20-1	-	-	TRBJ1-1	11	CSASGTFEAFF	TGCAGTGCTAGTGGGACATTTGAAGCTTTCTTT
TRBV2	-	-	TRBJ1-1	14	CASSDGNRSWEAFF	TGTGCCAGCAGTGACGGGAACAGAAGTTGGGAAGCTTTCTTT
TRBV5-6	-	-	TRBJ2-3	16	CASSLGTGLAADTQYF	TGTGCCAGCAGCTTGGGAACAGGGTTGGCCGCAGATACGCAGTATTTT
TRBV27	-	TRBD1	TRBJ2-2	15	CASRDREINTGELFF	TGTGCCAGCAGGGACAGGGAGATAAACACCGGGGAGCTGTTTTTT
TRBV2	once	-	TRBJ2-7	11	CASSRMREQYF	TGTGCCAGCAGTAGGATGCGGGAGCAGTACTTC
TRBV19	-	-	TRBJ2-6	16	CASKETGRSGANVLTF	TGTGCCAGTAAGGAGACAGGTCGCTCTGGGGCCAACGTCCTGACTTTC
TRBV7-2	-	-	TRBJ1-4	14	CASSLGLGNEKLFF	TGTGCCAGCAGCTTAGGTCTCGGTAATGAAAAACTGTTTTTT
TRBV7-9	-	-	TRBJ2-2	12	CASSYDRGELFF	TGTGCCAGCAGCTATGACAGAGGGGAGCTGTTTTTT
TRBV7-2	-	TRBD2	TRBJ2-3	14	CASSLEAGGDTQYF	TGTGCCAGCAGCTTAGAGGCGGGAGGGGATACGCAGTATTTT
TRBV14	once	-	TRBJ2-5	18	CASSQEDWYVQGQETQYF	TGTGCCAGCAGCCAAGAAGATTGGTATGTTCAGGGCCAAGAGACCCAGTACTTC
TRBV5-6	-	TRBD1	TRBJ2-6	18	CASSLKGQGVSGANVLTF	TGTGCCAGCAGCTTGAAAGGACAGGGAGTCTCTGGGGCCAACGTCCTGACTTTC
TRBV19	-	TRBD1	TRBJ2-7	16	CASSIFSRNRGYEQYF	TGTGCCAGTAGTATCTTTTCTCGAAACAGGGGGTACGAGCAGTACTTC
TRBV5-8	-	TRBD1	TRBJ2-7	13	CASSAGTVYEQYF	TGTGCCAGCAGCGCCGGGACAGTCTACGAGCAGTACTTC
TRBV27	once	TRBD1	TRBJ2-4	14	CASSLRQGKNIQYF	TGTGCCAGCAGTTTAAGACAGGGAAAAAACATTCAGTACTTC
TRBV7-8	-	-	TRBJ1-5	14	CASSLAGGGQPQHF	TGTGCCAGCAGCTTGGCCGGGGGAGGCCAGCCCCAGCATTTT
TRBV28	-	-	TRBJ1-5	17	CASSQSWGGGYNQPQHF	TGTGCCAGCAGCCAAAGCTGGGGGGGCGGATACAATCAGCCCCAGCATTTT
TRBV10-3	-	TRBD1	TRBJ1-6	13	CAIGTGMNSPLHF	TGTGCCATTGGGACAGGGATGAATTCACCCCTCCACTTT
TRBV14	-	TRBD2	TRBJ2-7	22	CASSQESWGWTSGTLSSYEQYF	TGTGCCAGCAGCCAAGAATCGTGGGGATGGACTAGCGGGACGCTAAGCTCCTACGAGCAGTACTTC
TRBV2	-	-	TRBJ2-7	10	CASSGGEQYF	TGTGCCAGCAGTGGAGGCGAGCAGTACTTC
TRBV27	-	TRBD2	TRBJ2-7	15	CASSLSPSGRSEQYF	TGTGCCAGCAGTTTGTCCCCTAGCGGGAGGTCCGAGCAGTACTTC
TRBV7-6	-	TRBD1	TRBJ1-4	15	CASSLEGTGTEKLFF	TGTGCCAGCAGCTTAGAGGGGACAGGGACTGAAAAACTGTTTTTT
TRBV7-8	-	TRBD1	TRBJ2-1	16	CASSGETGIVYNEQFF	TGTGCCAGCAGCGGGGAGACAGGGATCGTATACAATGAGCAGTTCTTC
TRBV28	-	TRBD1	TRBJ2-2	16	CASSVWGQGNTGELFF	TGTGCCAGCAGTGTCTGGGGACAGGGGAACACCGGGGAGCTGTTTTTT
TRBV6-6	-	TRBD1	TRBJ1-5	13	CASNRGDIQPQHF	TGTGCCAGCAACAGGGGGGACATTCAGCCCCAGCATTTT
TRBV10-1	-	-	TRBJ2-7	12	CASSGDTYEQYF	TGCGCCAGCAGTGGGGACACCTACGAGCAGTACTTC
TRBV30	-	TRBD2	TRBJ2-5	12	CAWGREPETQYF	TGTGCCTGGGGGCGGGAGCCAGAGACCCAGTACTTC
TRBV5-4	-	TRBD1	TRBJ1-1	15	CASSLATGRKAEAFF	TGTGCCAGCAGCTTGGCGACAGGGAGGAAGGCTGAAGCTTTCTTT
TRBV6-6	few	-	TRBJ2-7	11	CASSRGREQYF	TGTGCCAGCAGTCGTGGGCGCGAGCAGTACTTC
TRBV6-5	-	-	TRBJ1-2	12	CASSYVGSSYTF	TGTGCCAGCAGTTACGTCGGGTCCAGCTACACCTTC
TRBV19	few	TRBD2	TRBJ2-1	14	CASSTSGSYNEQFF	TGTGCCAGTAGCACTAGCGGGAGCTACAATGAGCAGTTCTTC
TRBV9	-	-	TRBJ2-1	15	CASSVAPYSYNEQFF	TGTGCCAGCAGCGTAGCCCCGTATTCCTACAATGAGCAGTTCTTC
TRBV7-2	-	-	TRBJ1-1	12	CASSLGALVAFF	TGTGCCAGCAGCTTAGGGGCGTTAGTGGCTTTCTTT
TRBV29-1	-	TRBD1	TRBJ1-4	13	CSVTGVNNEKLFF	TGCAGCGTCACAGGGGTCAATAATGAAAAACTGTTTTTT
TRBV19	-	TRBD1	TRBJ2-7	15	CASSIEDRGSYEQYF	TGTGCCAGTAGTATAGAAGACAGGGGCTCCTACGAGCAGTACTTC
TRBV29-1	-	-	TRBJ1-1	13	CSVEEGGDREAFF	TGCAGCGTTGAAGAAGGGGGGGACCGTGAAGCTTTCTTT
TRBV7-9	-	TRBD1	TRBJ2-7	16	CASSPSSGTGWYEQYF	TGTGCCAGCAGCCCGTCCTCCGGGACAGGGTGGTACGAGCAGTACTTC
TRBV20-1	-	-	TRBJ2-1	10	CSALYNEQFF	TGCAGTGCTTTATACAATGAGCAGTTCTTC
TRBV30	-	-	TRBJ2-7	12	CAWNGGRYEQYF	TGTGCCTGGAATGGGGGCCGCTACGAGCAGTACTTC
TRBV7-9	-	-	TRBJ1-1	14	CASSLGGGRTEAFF	TGTGCCAGCAGCTTAGGGGGGGGTCGCACTGAAGCTTTCTTT
TRBV10-1	once	TRBD1	TRBJ2-7	13	CASSAGTDYEQYF	TGCGCCAGCAGTGCCGGGACAGATTACGAGCAGTACTTC
TRBV30	-	TRBD1	TRBJ2-7	13	CAWSGTGIYEQYF	TGTGCCTGGAGTGGGACAGGTATCTACGAGCAGTACTTC
TRBV5-1	-	-	TRBJ1-2	16	CASSPRGLPESNGYTF	TGCGCCAGCAGTCCGAGAGGGCTACCGGAGTCTAATGGCTACACCTTC
TRBV28	once	TRBD1	TRBJ1-1	16	CASSLPFGQGATEAFF	TGTGCCAGCAGTTTACCCTTCGGGCAGGGGGCAACTGAAGCTTTCTTT
TRBV19	-	TRBD1	TRBJ2-1	15	CASSIGLGQDNEQFF	TGTGCCAGTAGTATTGGATTGGGACAGGACAATGAGCAGTTCTTC
TRBV30	-	-	TRBJ1-3	12	CAWSVNGNTIYF	TGTGCCTGGAGCGTTAATGGAAACACCATATATTTT
TRBV5-8	-	TRBD1	TRBJ2-6	15	CASSLEGAGANVLTF	TGTGCCAGCAGCTTGGAGGGGGCCGGGGCCAACGTCCTGACTTTC
TRBV30	-	TRBD1	TRBJ1-5	16	CAWSGTGGLFNQPQHF	TGTGCCTGGAGTGGGACAGGGGGACTCTTCAATCAGCCCCAGCATTTT
TRBV27	few	TRBD2	TRBJ2-2	16	CASRYGTGGPAGELFF	TGTGCCAGCAGATATGGGACGGGAGGGCCGGCCGGGGAGCTGTTTTTT
TRBV7-9	once	-	TRBJ2-5	16	CSSSPWVGEEKETQYF	TGTTCCAGCAGCCCCTGGGTGGGGGAGGAGAAAGAGACCCAGTACTTC
TRBV2	-	-	TRBJ2-7	11	CASSGTDEQYF	TGTGCCAGCAGTGGGACAGACGAGCAGTACTTC
TRBV11-2	once	-	TRBJ1-6	16	CASSLPPVGGISPLHF	TGTGCCAGCAGCTTACCCCCCGTCGGAGGGATATCACCCCTCCACTTT
TRBV30	-	-	TRBJ1-1	12	CAWSWANTEAFF	TGTGCCTGGAGTTGGGCGAACACTGAAGCTTTCTTT